Below are 13 T cell receptor beta chains sequenced from a single sample in a study of blood T cell repertoires in COVID-19 (dated by TCRdb to about 2020). Library creation used the immunoSEQ multiplex PCR assay. This is the immuneACCESS table as TCRdb keeps it, with only in-frame sequences that have V and J called. A part of the clones is gone; compared with another copy, unresolved V genes explain less than half, and the rest is unexplained. The sample profile shows about 68,000 clones; roughly 89% of them were found once. The biggest ten clones account for 8.2% of the sample. Sequencing was performed on peripheral blood. All receptors come from a man aged 45-60 years with active COVID-19.

This clone was recorded only once. Here the CDR3 reads CASSLIGLNSYEQYF. The CDR3 DNA reads as TGTGCCAGCAGTTTAATTGGGCTTAACTCCTACGAGCAGTACTTC. The chain links TRBV27 to TRBJ2-7; D is ambiguous. The CDR3 is 15 residues long. Trimming took off 2 bases at V and 0 bases at J, with 11 bases between the two ends. Germline V gene sequence: CDR1 MNHEY, CDR2 SMNVEV (reference sequence).

The chain is built from TRBV5-6 and TRBJ2-1; 11 nucleotides line up with TRBD2. The CDR3 loop spans 15 amino acids. CDR1 and CDR2 from the germline V gene are SGHDT and YYEEEE. V shed 2 bases and J 7 bases; nucleotides not matched to a gene: 5. This CDR3 is CASSFGSGGVNEQFF. CDR3 nucleotide sequence: TGTGCCAGCAGCTTCGGTAGCGGGGGGGTAAATGAGCAGTTCTTC.

This chain links TRBV27 with TRBJ1-1; TRBD1 might be the D (6 bases). CDR1 and CDR2 from the germline V gene are MNHEY and SMNVEV (reference sequence). V was pared by 4 bases and J by 2 bases, with 14 bases between. CDR3 size: 15 residues. This CDR3 is CASSSQGSPNTEAFF. CDR3 DNA sequence: TGTGCCAGCAGTTCTCAGGGGTCCCCAAACACTGAAGCTTTCTTT.

The chain carries TRBV6-5 and TRBJ2-6; D might be TRBD1 (5 bases). CDR1 is MNHEY, CDR2 SVGAGI, per germline. The CDR3 is 13 residues long. V was pared by 10 bases and J by 4 bases, with 11 bases between. CDR3 sequence reads: CATSRAGANVLTF. DNA of the CDR3: TGTGCCACCTCCAGGGCGGGGGCCAACGTCCTGACTTTC.

J is TRBJ1-1 and V is TRBV19; a possible D gene is TRBD1 (5 bases). The CDR3 is 11 residues long. Germline values: CDR1 LNHDA, CDR2 SQIVND (reference sequence). V lost 5 bases and J lost 6, with 7 bases in between. CDR3 nucleotides: TGTGCCAGTAGTTGGGGCGCTGAAGCTTTCTTT. Translated, it gives CASSWGAEAFF.

V is TRBV6-6 and J is TRBJ2-7; D remains unclear. This CDR3 contains 13 residues. CDR1 and CDR2 from the germline V gene are MNHNY and SVGAGI (reference sequence). V was shortened by 3 bases and J by 3 bases, with 9 bases between the two germline ends. The CDR3 bases are TGTGCCAGCAGTTATCAAGACAACTACGAGCAGTACTTC. Its translation is CASSYQDNYEQYF.

The chain carries TRBV7-2 and TRBJ2-5, with TRBD2 identical over 10 bases. Germline V CDR1 and CDR2: SGHTA, FQGNSA. There are 14 residues in the CDR3. V lost 5 bases, J lost 4 bases, and 4 bases stayed unmatched. CDR3 amino acids: CASSPRLAGETQYF. The CDR3 nucleotides read TGTGCCAGCAGCCCCAGACTAGCGGGAGAGACCCAGTACTTC. The full variable domain, rest sourced from reference TRBV7-2 and TRBJ2-5, is GAGVSQSPSNKVTEKGKDVELRCDPISGHTALYWYRQSLGQGLEFLIYFQGNSAPDKSGLPSDRFSAERTGGSVSTLTIQRTQQEDSAVYLCASSPRLAGETQYFGPGTRLLVL.

This sequence joins TRBV6-6 and TRBJ2-3, with D hard to call. The CDR3 spans 11 residues. V dropped 7 bases and J dropped 1 base, with 3 bases sitting between them. Germline CDR1 and CDR2: MNHNY and SVGAGI (reference sequence). The CDR3 DNA sequence: TGTGCCAGCACCGGCACAGATACGCAGTATTTT. Its protein product is CASTGTDTQYF.

This clone was seen only a few times. J is TRBJ1-6 and V is TRBV27; D is unclear. V was clipped by 1 base and J by 9 bases, with 16 bases between them. The CDR3 covers 16 residues. Germline V gives CDR1 MNHEY, CDR2 SMNVEV (reference sequence). The CDR3 DNA reads as TGTGCCAGCAGTTTATTAGGGAGAAGCCGGGGTTCACCCCTCCACTTT. Protein product: CASSLLGRSRGSPLHF.

The V and J genes are TRBV3-1 (or the pseudogene TRBV3-2) and TRBJ2-4; D gene unclear. This CDR3 contains 13 residues. Germline CDR1 is LGHDT and CDR2 is YNNKEL (reference sequence). V shed 0 bases and J shed 6 bases, with 6 bases lying between them. Written as DNA, the CDR3 is TGTGCCAGCAGCCAAGATCCATCAAACATTCAGTACTTC. Translating gives CASSQDPSNIQYF.

This clone is a singleton in its sample. V is TRBV7-2 and J is TRBJ2-7, with 7 bases lining up with TRBD1. The CDR3 consists of 15 residues. CDR1 and CDR2 (germline): SGHTA, FQGNSA. V was pared by 5 bases and J by 0 bases, with 7 bases of the junction left unmatched. The CDR3 sequence: CASSPTGATSYEQYF. For the CDR3, the DNA is TGTGCCAGCAGCCCCACAGGGGCGACCTCCTACGAGCAGTACTTC.

The CDR3 DNA is TGCGCCAGCAGCCAAGGCCGACAGAGAAGGAACACTGAAGCTTTCTTT. It is translated as CASSQGRQRRNTEAFF. This chain connects TRBV4-1 to TRBJ1-1, with D perhaps matching TRBD1 (5 bases). The CDR3 loop spans 16 amino acids. The ends were cut back, 1 base at V and 1 base at J, with 13 bases in the middle. Germline V lookup: CDR1 MGHRA, CDR2 YSYEKL.

The J gene is TRBJ1-3, the V gene TRBV15, with 8 nucleotides matching TRBD1. This CDR3 is 15 amino acids long. Per germline, CDR1 LNHNV and CDR2 YYDKDF (reference sequence). With 3 bases clipped from V and 1 base from J, the junction kept 2 bases outside the gene matches. In nucleotides, the CDR3 is TGTGCCACCAGCAGTACAGGGGGGTCTGGAAACACCATATATTTT. Its translation is CATSSTGGSGNTIYF.